This record concerns one TCR beta chain sequence. This clone was counted once. Its binding antigen is unknown. No much larger clonotype is one base removed from it; base qualities were not supplied. These data belong to a study of cytomegalovirus exposure and HLA in healthy donors (dated by TCRdb to 2016 to 2017). In terms of the full investigation: An earlier analysis of roughly 570 of the donors reported around 280 Gb of sequence data and 100 million to 120 million unique TCR beta sequences obtained from about 200 million T cells. Roughly 300 gigabases of sequencing data and 78 million or so unique TCR sequences were included in an early release covering about 600 HLA-typed donors. Of the roughly 400 genotyped donors, around 81% fell in the genetic ancestry cluster associated with self-reported Caucasian donors. The study aimed to test whether cataloging public T cell receptors could reveal signatures of past pathogen exposure. The T cell repertoires of around 730 subjects were profiled by immunosequencing and related to cytomegalovirus serostatus. A separate validation cohort of some 130 different subjects was used in addition to the roughly 720-subject first cohort. To predict cytomegalovirus infection status, the study brought together high-throughput TCR immunosequencing, statistical association of individual TCRs with disease status, and machine learning. To study patterns of TCR occurrence, a later analysis re-analyzed previously published TCR beta repertoires from under 750 donors and added high-resolution HLA genotyping. Rather than using new phenotypic data, the later analysis identified candidate immune exposures from TCR beta sequences and from how often those sequences occurred across donors. An earlier analysis of roughly 580 of the donors used high-throughput TCR beta sequencing to judge whether each TCR beta V gene segment behaved as functional or pseudogenic. Donor age, sex, ethnicity and CMV serostatus were collected together with the repertoire data. A later genetic analysis used genome-wide SNP genotypes for about three fifths of the 666 donors, treating that subset as a discovery cohort. Every repertoire in the discovery cohort had been generated on one and the same sequencing platform. HLA typing covered class I and class II loci at four-digit resolution. Typing coverage differed by locus: A, B, C, DRB1 and DQB1 were typed in roughly 620-640 donors, DQA1 in 522, DPA1 in 600 to 610, and DPB1 in 472. Because of strong linkage in the cohort, five DR-DQ haplotypes were treated as single units for association and clustering. On average, around 200,000 unique TCR beta nucleotide sequences were sequenced per donor among 398 genotyped donors of the cohort, with 15% to 20% of those sequences being non-productive.

The cohort consisted of some 730 healthy bone marrow donors. Cohort members were all nominally healthy when sampled, although unrecorded immune exposures were likely present. The donor tested CMV seronegative and was one of the 352 seronegative cohort members. Each donor provided a peripheral blood sample, and peripheral blood mononuclear cells were used for TCR beta sequencing. The Qiagen DNeasy Blood Extraction Kit was used to extract genomic DNA from the blood cell samples. The protocol used for the library was the immunoSEQ multiplex PCR assay. The multiplex PCR relied on a mix of 60 forward primers for TCR Vbeta segments and 13 reverse primers for TCR Jbeta segments. The CDR3 region of rearranged TCR beta genes was amplified from genomic DNA by a multiplex PCR assay. On the Illumina HiSeq System, the amplified TCR beta libraries were sequenced as 87-base-pair reads. In the original analysis: A later analysis tallied around 80 million unique TCR beta chains across the 550 to 850 repertoires, and some 12 million of those chains were shared by two or more donors. A nearest-neighbor algorithm error-corrected the raw reads and collapsed the reads into unique sequences, merging closely related sequences to remove PCR and sequencing errors. CDR3 sequences were aligned to IMGT reference sequences to assign V, D and J gene segments. For a sequence to be retained, at least a six-nucleotide match to both a V gene segment and a J gene segment was required. A rearrangement was called productive if the CDR3 had no stop codons and remained in frame with V and J, and every other rearrangement was called non-productive. Following IMGT convention, CDR3 was defined as the stretch from the second conserved V-encoded cysteine to the conserved J-encoded phenylalanine. In an earlier analysis of roughly 610 of the donors, sequences lacking an unambiguous match to a single V gene segment were excluded. In an earlier analysis of 587 of the donors, V segments were called functional above 56.7% productive rearrangements and were called segregating when the between-donor standard deviation exceeded 5%. A statistical classification framework was built to diagnose cytomegalovirus status from the catalog of TCR beta chain sequences. A later analysis assigned V and J genes by comparing TCR nucleotide sequences with IMGT/GENE-DB human TR gene sequences. In a later analysis, CDR3 sequences and most-parsimonious VDJ recombination scenarios were assigned using the TCRdist pipeline. In a later analysis, each TCR beta chain was defined by its CDR3 amino acid sequence together with its V-gene family, and reads lacking a unique V-gene family were excluded. To address suspected cross-contamination and a sequencing artifact, a later analysis removed approximately 590 highly shared, low-generation-probability nucleotide sequences. A later analysis calculated a clonal expansion index for each public chain from normalized within-repertoire ranks of inferred template counts. A later analysis computed generation probabilities with a VDJ recombination model fitted to out-of-frame rearrangements, and checked the results against IGoR. Hypergeometric tests were used in a later analysis to score TCR-TCR, TCR-HLA and TCR-CMV co-occurrence, with a repertoire-size bias correction applied to the TCR pairs. False discovery rates were estimated in a later analysis by permuting HLA or CMV assignments 20 times. A later analysis grouped co-occurring TCRs with DBSCAN, adding TCRdist sequence similarity when clustering within HLA-allele-positive subsets. Repertoires with fewer than 30,000 or more than 120,000 public chains, plus five repertoires with anomalous nucleotide sharing, were excluded from co-occurrence clustering. In TCRdb, the immuneACCESS table is reduced to in-frame sequences with V and J assigned. These tables do not hold every clone; where another copy was compared, an unresolved V gene accounts for under half, and the others remain unexplained. V and J calls and clone size are given by that table; D and trimming were obtained from the DNA. Recorded for this sample are roughly 150,000 clones; 80% to 85% of them occurred a single time. The ten largest make up under 1.1% of the sample.

The investigation overall reported the following: Presence/absence analyses assumed roughly uniform sequencing depth across donors, an assumption that may not hold. When HLA alleles, especially DR and DQ, strongly co-occurred, TCR associations were difficult to assign to individual alleles. Immune exposure information for the cohort was limited to CMV serostatus. Three of the identified cytomegalovirus-associated TCR beta chains were confirmed in vitro to be specific for cytomegalovirus antigens. Because some donors lacked HLA typing at each locus, the association tests relied only on the typed subset. Most TCR sequences were observed very rarely across donors, whereas some public TCRs were present in many individuals. An association between a missense DCLRE1C variant and V-gene and J-gene trimming of TCR beta chains was found in a later genetic analysis and replicated in an independent cohort. Some IMGT-functional V segments, including TRBV6-2 and TRBV6-3, could not be told apart with the 87-base-pair reads, so those segments were excluded. In a later analysis, 16,951 TCR beta sequences were associated with specific HLA alleles at a false discovery rate of 0.05. Cytomegalovirus status was reported to be diagnosed by the classifier with high specificity and sensitivity in both the original and validation cohorts. In an earlier analysis of more than 450 of the donors, most TCR beta V segments were observed in productive rearrangements about 87% or about 30% of the time, broadly matching IMGT annotations. According to the authors, the approach could potentially be generalized to other disease states and immunological phenotypes. Correlated functional status among segregating V segments might reflect linkage disequilibrium, but an unknown experimental factor could not be ruled out. A further reported finding was that TCR beta sequences accurately predicted the HLA-A and HLA-B alleles for most subjects in the first cohort. Compared with equally common non-associated chains, HLA-associated TCR beta chains in a later analysis were more clonally expanded and had lower generation probabilities. A later analysis found that most CMV-associated TCR beta chains appeared HLA-restricted, with HLA associations seemingly driven largely by CMV exposure. The study listed 150 to 200 TCR beta chains as associated with cytomegalovirus. A cluster of highly shared sequence variants was judged likely to represent a technical artifact of the sequencing pipeline. Only TCR beta chains were sequenced in this cohort, and the absence of alpha or paired-chain data limited detectable features. The earlier analysis of nearly 600 of the donors excluded 15 to 20 rarely observed V segments, including chromosome 9 orphons, because counts were too low. According to a later analysis, parvovirus B19, influenza, CMV and Epstein-Barr virus appeared linked to several top co-occurrence clusters. In a later analysis, TCR association rates were found to vary across HLA loci, with the most associated TCRs seen for DRB1 alleles and the fewest for HLA-C alleles. In a later genetic analysis, fewer N-insertions in productive TCRs were reported among donors in an Asian-associated ancestry cluster than the roughly 700-donor mean.

V loses 4 bases of germline sequence and J loses 1 base, and the interval between the two ends is 7 bases. Including cysteine and phenylalanine, the CDR3 has 13 amino acids. The DNA shown is the 39-base CDR3, in frame from base 1. Based on the germline V gene, the CDR1 and CDR2 sequences are SQVTM and ANQGSEA. The chain joins TRBV29-1 to TRBJ1-4; too little of a D gene remains to name it. The sequenced sample consisted of PBMCs. The TCR comes from a young man in good health and CMV-seronegative. Here the CDR3 is given as CSVAGLTNEKLFF. The bases read TGCAGCGTTGCGGGGTTAACTAATGAAAAACTGTTTTTT.